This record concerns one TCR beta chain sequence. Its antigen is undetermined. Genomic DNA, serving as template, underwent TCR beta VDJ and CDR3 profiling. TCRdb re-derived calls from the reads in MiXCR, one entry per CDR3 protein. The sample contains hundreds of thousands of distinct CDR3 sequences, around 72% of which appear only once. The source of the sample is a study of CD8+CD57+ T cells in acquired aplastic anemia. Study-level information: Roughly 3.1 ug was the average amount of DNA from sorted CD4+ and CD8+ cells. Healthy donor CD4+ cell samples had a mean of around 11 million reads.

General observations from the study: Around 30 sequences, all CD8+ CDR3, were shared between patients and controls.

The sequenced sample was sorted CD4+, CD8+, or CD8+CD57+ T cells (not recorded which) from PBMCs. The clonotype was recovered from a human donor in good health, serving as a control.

The CDR3: CSASRRGGYKQFF. The CDR3 region has the DNA TGCAGTGCTTCCCGGAGGGGTGGCTACAAGCAGTTCTTC. The gene calls are TRBV20-1 and TRBJ2-1; perhaps TRBD2 as D (6 bases). This CDR3 is built from 13 residues. Germline V gene sequence: CDR1 DFQATT, CDR2 SNEGSKA (reference sequence). The V end lost 5 bases, the J end lost 11 bases, and 19 bases lay between the germline ends.